These T cell receptor beta chains were read from a single sample in a study of cytomegalovirus exposure and HLA in healthy donors. Clones were sequenced by immunoSEQ multiplex PCR, and TCRdb holds only the in-frame ones, with some missing. Here the sample spans about 73,000 clones, around 75% being singletons. Specimen: PBMCs. The origin of the receptors is a man between 65 and 85 years old in good health and CMV-seronegative. Each CDR3 is given with its conserved first and last residue. The D gene is left open where the match is weak. Clone size is given for some rows only: seen once, a few or many times, or a class if the clone is expanded.

D: TRBD2
J: TRBJ2-7
size: NA
V: TRBV11-3
DNA: TGTGCCAGCAGCTTAGACCCCAGCGGGAATCTCTACGAGCAGTACTTC
CDR3: CASSLDPSGNLYEQYF

D: TRBD1
J: TRBJ1-2
size: NA
V: TRBV23-1
DNA: TGCGCCAGCAGTCAATCGGAGGGGGCGTCATATGGCTACACCTTC
CDR3: CASSQSEGASYGYTF

D: NA
J: TRBJ2-7
size: NA
V: TRBV4-3
DNA: TGCGCCAGCAGCCAACAAACTGACTGCCTTCCCTACGAGCAGTACTTC
CDR3: CASSQQTDCLPYEQYF

D: NA
J: TRBJ1-5
size: NA
V: TRBV7-8
DNA: TGTGCCAGCAGCTTATCCGGGGGTTTCAATCAGCCCCAGCATTTT
CDR3: CASSLSGGFNQPQHF

D: NA
J: TRBJ2-6
size: NA
V: TRBV5-1
DNA: TGCGCCAGCAGCTCTACAGGGAGCTCTGGGGCCAACGTCCTGACTTTC
CDR3: CASSSTGSSGANVLTF

D: TRBD1
J: TRBJ1-6
size: NA
V: TRBV7-9
DNA: TGTGCCAGCAGGCTTGAGGTCGGGACAGACTTACACTTT
CDR3: CASRLEVGTDLHF

D: NA
J: TRBJ2-7
size: NA
V: TRBV6-1
DNA: TGTGCCAGCAGTCGGATAGCGGTGTACGAGCAGTACTTC
CDR3: CASSRIAVYEQYF

D: NA
J: TRBJ1-1
size: NA
V: TRBV7-9
DNA: TGTGCCAGCAGCTTAGGAGGGCGGGGGCGAAGGAACACTGAAGCTTTCTTT
CDR3: CASSLGGRGRRNTEAFF

D: TRBD1
J: TRBJ1-4
size: NA
V: TRBV7-2
DNA: TGTGCCAGCAGCTTAACAGGGGCGAGAGAAAAACTGTTTTTT
CDR3: CASSLTGAREKLFF

D: NA
J: TRBJ2-2
size: few
V: TRBV5-1
DNA: TGCGCCAGCAGCTTGGTAGGGGGGAACACCGGGGAGCTGTTTTTT
CDR3: CASSLVGGNTGELFF

D: TRBD1
J: TRBJ2-2
size: few
V: TRBV15
DNA: TGTGCCACCAGCAGACCTGCAACAGGGGATGGGGAGCTGTTTTTT
CDR3: CATSRPATGDGELFF

D: NA
J: TRBJ1-2
size: few
V: TRBV6-6
DNA: TGTGCCAGCAGTTACGGGGCGAAGGACTATGGCTACACCTTC
CDR3: CASSYGAKDYGYTF

D: NA
J: TRBJ2-4
size: NA
V: TRBV28
DNA: TGTGCCAGCAGCCTAACTAGCCTAAACATTCAGTACTTC
CDR3: CASSLTSLNIQYF

D: TRBD2
J: TRBJ2-3
size: NA
V: TRBV7-2
DNA: TGTGCCAGCAGCCTAGTAGGTCTAGCGGGGGGGCGCTCGGATACGCAGTATTTT
CDR3: CASSLVGLAGGRSDTQYF

D: NA
J: TRBJ2-7
size: NA
V: TRBV7-9
DNA: TGTGCCAGCAGCCCAAGCAGGAAAATTGACTACGAGCAGTACTTC
CDR3: CASSPSRKIDYEQYF

D: TRBD1
J: TRBJ1-5
size: once
V: TRBV2
DNA: TGTGCCAGCGGCGTCGACAGGGGGCGCGATCAGCCCCAGCATTTT
CDR3: CASGVDRGRDQPQHF

D: TRBD1
J: TRBJ1-6
size: NA
V: TRBV7-6
DNA: TGTGCCAGCAGGACAGGGACTAATTCACCCCTCCACTTT
CDR3: CASRTGTNSPLHF

D: NA
J: TRBJ1-1
size: NA
V: TRBV7-2
DNA: TGTGCCAGCAGCTTATATCAGGGGAACACTGAAGCTTTCTTT
CDR3: CASSLYQGNTEAFF

D: TRBD1
J: TRBJ2-7
size: NA
V: TRBV7-9
DNA: TGTGCCAGCAGCTTAGTGGCAGGGGGTATCTACGAGCAGTACTTC
CDR3: CASSLVAGGIYEQYF

D: NA
J: TRBJ1-2
size: NA
V: TRBV28
DNA: TGTGCCAGCAGCCTAACGGGTACCCCGGGGGGCTACACCTTC
CDR3: CASSLTGTPGGYTF

D: NA
J: TRBJ2-2
size: NA
V: TRBV5-1
DNA: TGCGCCAGCAGCTTGGCGGGGACCGGGGAGCTGTTTTTT
CDR3: CASSLAGTGELFF

D: TRBD1
J: TRBJ1-3
size: NA
V: TRBV2
DNA: TGTGCCAGCAGTTTGAGACAGGGGACAGGAAACACCATATATTTT
CDR3: CASSLRQGTGNTIYF

D: TRBD1
J: TRBJ1-5
size: once
V: TRBV25-1
DNA: TGTGCCAGCAGTGATGACTCCCGGGACAGGGTTAGCAATCAGCCCCAGCATTTT
CDR3: CASSDDSRDRVSNQPQHF

D: NA
J: TRBJ2-1
size: few
V: TRBV21-1
DNA: TGTGCCAGCAGCAGATATTCCGGGACAGGGGAAAGGGGGGTTGCCTACAATGAGCAGTTCTTC
CDR3: CASSRYSGTGERGVAYNEQFF

D: TRBD2
J: TRBJ2-3
size: NA
V: TRBV7-7
DNA: TGTGCTAGCAGCTTCGGACTAGCGGGAGAGGCAGATACGCAGTATTTT
CDR3: CASSFGLAGEADTQYF

D: NA
J: TRBJ2-7
size: NA
V: TRBV28
DNA: TGTGCCAGCAGTTCCCCGGGACACGGGAGGAACGAGCAGTACTTC
CDR3: CASSSPGHGRNEQYF

D: NA
J: TRBJ2-7
size: NA
V: TRBV11-2
DNA: TGTGCCAGCTCTTTAACGGGAGAGAACGAGCAGTACTTC
CDR3: CASSLTGENEQYF

D: TRBD1
J: TRBJ1-1
size: NA
V: TRBV5-1
DNA: TGCGCCAGCAGCTTGGAAGGGGGCTTCACTGAAGCTTTCTTT
CDR3: CASSLEGGFTEAFF

D: NA
J: TRBJ2-1
size: NA
V: TRBV28
DNA: TGTGCCAGCAGTTCCCCACAGGTTAGCTCCTACAATGAGCAGTTCTTC
CDR3: CASSSPQVSSYNEQFF

D: TRBD1
J: TRBJ1-1
size: NA
V: TRBV28
DNA: TGTGCCAGCAGGGTGCAGGGGGCGCGGGCGCCCGAAGCTTTCTTT
CDR3: CASRVQGARAPEAFF

D: NA
J: TRBJ1-1
size: NA
V: TRBV20-1
DNA: TGCAGTGCTAGATTGACAGGAGCTTTCTTT
CDR3: CSARLTGAFF

D: NA
J: TRBJ1-4
size: NA
V: TRBV5-5
DNA: TGTGCCAGCAGCTTGGCCGTTAATGAAAAACTGTTTTTT
CDR3: CASSLAVNEKLFF

D: TRBD2
J: TRBJ2-7
size: NA
V: TRBV5-6
DNA: TGTGCCAGCAGCTCCCCCGGGACTAATTTCTACGAGCAGTACTTC
CDR3: CASSSPGTNFYEQYF

D: NA
J: TRBJ2-7
size: once
V: TRBV28
DNA: TGTGCCAGCAGTTTATCAGGGATTCTTTCCTACGAGCAGTACTTC
CDR3: CASSLSGILSYEQYF

D: NA
J: TRBJ2-7
size: NA
V: TRBV6-5
DNA: TGTGCCAGCAGGGCTGACCTAAGGGGCGAGCAGTACTTC
CDR3: CASRADLRGEQYF

D: TRBD1
J: TRBJ1-4
size: NA
V: TRBV30
DNA: TGTGCCTGGAGTGAAGGAACAGGGGACGAAAAACTGTTTTTT
CDR3: CAWSEGTGDEKLFF

D: TRBD2
J: TRBJ2-2
size: NA
V: TRBV18
DNA: TGTGCCAGCTCACCGGCTAGCGGGAGAAACACCGGGGAGCTGTTTTTT
CDR3: CASSPASGRNTGELFF

D: NA
J: TRBJ2-5
size: NA
V: TRBV7-6
DNA: TGTGCCAGCAGCCCCCCCGGAGGTCGGGCCCAGTACTTC
CDR3: CASSPPGGRAQYF

D: TRBD1
J: TRBJ1-3
size: NA
V: TRBV10-3
DNA: TGTGCCATCAAATCGACAGGGTCCCCCTCTGGAAACACCATATATTTT
CDR3: CAIKSTGSPSGNTIYF

D: TRBD1
J: TRBJ1-2
size: few
V: TRBV5-1
DNA: TGCGCCAGCAGCCTGGACAGGGGAGGCTACACCTTC
CDR3: CASSLDRGGYTF

D: TRBD1
J: TRBJ1-3
size: NA
V: TRBV2
DNA: TGTGCCAGCAGTGTCCTCAGACAGGGGGACACCATATATTTT
CDR3: CASSVLRQGDTIYF

D: TRBD2
J: TRBJ2-4
size: NA
V: TRBV2
DNA: TGTGCCAGCAGCGCGGGACTAGCGGTTGCCAAAAACATTCAGTACTTC
CDR3: CASSAGLAVAKNIQYF

D: NA
J: TRBJ1-1
size: NA
V: TRBV28
DNA: TGTGCCAGCAGCCAGGGAGGCACTGAAGCTTTCTTT
CDR3: CASSQGGTEAFF

D: NA
J: TRBJ1-1
size: NA
V: TRBV5-1
DNA: TGCGCCAGCAGCTTGGTCACGGGGGGTCTCACTGAAGCTTTCTTT
CDR3: CASSLVTGGLTEAFF

D: TRBD1
J: TRBJ1-1
size: few
V: TRBV10-3
DNA: TGTGCCACCCGACAGGGAATGAACACTGAAGCTTTCTTT
CDR3: CATRQGMNTEAFF

D: NA
J: TRBJ2-6
size: NA
V: TRBV30
DNA: TGTGCCTGGAGCAAATCGTCTAGCGTTCGCTCCTCTGGGGCCAACGTCCTGACTTTC
CDR3: CAWSKSSSVRSSGANVLTF

D: TRBD2
J: TRBJ2-2
size: NA
V: TRBV30
DNA: TGTGCCTGGATGGCGGGAGCCTTTGGCGGGGAGCTGTTTTTT
CDR3: CAWMAGAFGGELFF